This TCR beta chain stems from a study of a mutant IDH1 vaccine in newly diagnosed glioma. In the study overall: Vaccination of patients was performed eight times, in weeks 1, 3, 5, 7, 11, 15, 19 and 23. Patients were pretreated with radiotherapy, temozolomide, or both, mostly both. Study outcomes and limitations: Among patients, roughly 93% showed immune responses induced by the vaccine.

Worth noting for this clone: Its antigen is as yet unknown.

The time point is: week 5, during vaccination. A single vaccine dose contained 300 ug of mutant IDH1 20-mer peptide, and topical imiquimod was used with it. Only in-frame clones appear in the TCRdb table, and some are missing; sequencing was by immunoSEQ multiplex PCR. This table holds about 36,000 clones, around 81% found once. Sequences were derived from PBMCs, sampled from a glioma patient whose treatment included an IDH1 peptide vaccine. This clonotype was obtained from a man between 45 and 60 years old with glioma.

CDR3 loop: CASSLEPGQGETQYF. CDR3 DNA sequence: TGCGCCAGCAGCTTGGAACCGGGACAGGGGGAGACCCAGTACTTC. The V and J genes are TRBV5-1 and TRBJ2-5; 10 bases line up with TRBD1. Germline V lookup: CDR1 SGHRS, CDR2 YFSETQ. CDR3 length: 15 amino acids. Trimming at V came to 0 bases and at J to 5 bases, leaving 4 bases not matched to a gene. Looking up the rest from reference TRBV5-1 and TRBJ2-5 gives the full variable domain: KAGVTQTPRYLIKTRGQQVTLSCSPISGHRSVSWYQQTPGQGLQFLFEYFSETQRNKGNFPGRFSGRQFSNSRSEMNVSTLELGDSALYLCASSLEPGQGETQYFGPGTRLLVL.